This passage covers 5 T cell receptor beta chains from one sample sequenced in a study of T cell changes during pregnancy in multiple sclerosis. TCRdb keeps only in-frame clones here, not all; method: immunoSEQ multiplex PCR. The sample shows tens of thousands of clones, 85% to 95% of them seen only once. The sample here was peripheral blood, taken in the third trimester of pregnancy. Receptors originate from a female donor in good health, enrolled as a control in a pregnancy study.

This chain uses TRBV4-1 with TRBJ1-3; D might be TRBD1 (5 bases). Germline V gene lookup returns CDR1 MGHRA and CDR2 YSYEKL. Trimming left V 5 bases short and J 2 bases short, with 7 bases between. CDR3 length equals 13 residues. The CDR3 DNA is TGCGCCAGCAGCGACAGCCCTGGAAACACCATATATTTT. Protein: CASSDSPGNTIYF.

This chain links TRBV4-1 with TRBJ2-3; TRBD2 matches at 9 bases. Germline values: CDR1 MGHRA, CDR2 YSYEKL. With V trimmed by 1 base and J by 1 base, 6 bases remained unmatched. The CDR3 covers 17 residues. The CDR3 reads CASSQGGASGGTDTQYF. Here the CDR3 DNA reads TGCGCCAGCAGCCAAGGGGGGGCTAGCGGGGGCACAGATACGCAGTATTTT.

The chain joins TRBV19 to TRBJ2-1; 12 positions match TRBD2. CDR1 and CDR2 from the germline V gene are LNHDA and SQIVND (reference sequence). This CDR3 region has 16 residues. J lost 8 bases, V lost 4 bases, and 9 bases had no gene match. The CDR3 spells CASSTSGRAIAHEQFF. The CDR3 nucleotides read TGTGCCAGTAGTACTAGCGGGAGGGCCATTGCTCATGAGCAGTTCTTC.

This rearrangement joins TRBV5-1 to TRBJ2-3; 10 bases align to TRBD2. J gave up 2 bases and V 0 bases, and 9 bases lay outside the gene matches. The CDR3 has 18 amino acids. CDR1 is SGHRS and CDR2 is YFSETQ in the germline V gene. The chain's CDR3 is CASSLGFSGGMSTDTQYF. The CDR3 DNA follows: TGCGCCAGCAGCTTGGGTTTTAGCGGGGGGATGTCCACAGATACGCAGTATTTT.

The chain combines TRBV5-5 with TRBJ2-1; 10 bases are shared with TRBD1. The CDR3 totals 15 residues. CDR1 and CDR2 (germline): SGHKS, YYEKEE (reference sequence). V trimming: 4 bases; J trimming: 2 bases; junction bases outside the gene matches: 3. CDR3 sequence: CASSRDRGAYNEQFF. DNA for the CDR3: TGTGCCAGCAGCCGGGACAGGGGAGCCTACAATGAGCAGTTCTTC.